This TCR beta chain derives from a study of blood T cell repertoires in COVID-19. Whole-study context: COVID-19 samples from acute and convalescent phases originated in the United States, Italy and Spain.

Trimming cost V 3 bases and J 4 bases, with 12 bases left between them. This CDR3 is built from 14 residues. Germline V gives CDR1 SGHNT, CDR2 YENEEA. Original data processing: Amplification of reference gene primers was used by the study to estimate nucleated cell counts. Repertoires were generated with immunoSEQ multiplex PCR, while TCRdb's copy carries only in-frame clones and drops some. The DNA was the basis for D and trimming; V, J and clone size are from that table. This table holds about 46,000 clones, 80% to 90% found once. The specimen was peripheral blood. The source is a human donor in a cohort sampled during active COVID-19. The donor label of this sample is uncertain. The rearrangement links TRBV11-3 to TRBJ1-1, with D unresolved. In DNA, the CDR3 is TGTGCCAGCAGCTTCGTGGGAGGGCCCACTGAAGCTTTCTTT. Amino acids: CASSFVGGPTEAFF.